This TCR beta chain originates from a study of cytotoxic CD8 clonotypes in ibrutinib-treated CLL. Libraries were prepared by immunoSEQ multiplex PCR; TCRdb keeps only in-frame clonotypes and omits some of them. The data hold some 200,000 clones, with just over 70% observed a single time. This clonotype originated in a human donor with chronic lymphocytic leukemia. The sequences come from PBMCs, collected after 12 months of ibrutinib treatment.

The CDR3 here is CASSLAPSAGANVLTF. CDR3 DNA sequence: TGCGCCAGCAGCTTGGCCCCCTCGGCGGGGGCCAACGTCCTGACTTTC. The chain recombines TRBV5-1 with TRBJ2-6; the D is unclear. The germline CDR1 and CDR2 sequences are SGHRS and YFSETQ. CDR3 length equals 16 residues. Trimming took off 0 bases at V and 4 bases at J, with 11 bases between the two ends.